A selection of T cell receptor beta chains follows, all from one sample in a study of blood T cells in healthy people across ages. MiXCR was run by TCRdb on the 5' RACE reads, yielding one entry per CDR3 protein. The sample carries some 1,800,000 distinct CDR3 sequences, 30% to 40% recorded once. Sequencing used blood. The source is a human donor in good health. CDR3s include the opening cysteine and the closing phenylalanine or tryptophan. D genes are given only for firm matches. The size of a clone is reported for some rows only, either as once, few or many, or as a class for expanded clones.

cdr3_nt: TGTGCCACCATCTCTCGGGGCAGCTCCTACAATGAGCAGTTCTTC
cdr3_aa: CATISRGSSYNEQFF
v_call: TRBV11-1
clone_size: NA
cdr3_length: 15
d_call: NA
j_call: TRBJ2-1

cdr3_nt: TGCAGTGGGTCTCTAGCGGGGGGACGGAGTAGGGCGCAGTATTTT
cdr3_aa: CSGSLAGGRSRAQYF
v_call: TRBV20-1
clone_size: NA
cdr3_length: 15
d_call: TRBD2
j_call: TRBJ2-3

cdr3_nt: TGTGCCAGCAGTATCCCGGACAGGGGGGGGTATCGCTCTGGTGGCTACACCTTC
cdr3_aa: CASSIPDRGGYRSGGYTF
v_call: TRBV28
clone_size: NA
cdr3_length: 18
d_call: TRBD1
j_call: TRBJ1-2

cdr3_nt: TGTGCCAGCAGCCCCGGGGGGAATAAGCAGTTCTTC
cdr3_aa: CASSPGGNKQFF
v_call: TRBV7-3
clone_size: NA
cdr3_length: 12
d_call: TRBD2
j_call: TRBJ2-1

cdr3_nt: TGTAGTGCTAGTCAAAACAGGGTCATAGGGTCACCCCTCCACTTT
cdr3_aa: CSASQNRVIGSPLHF
v_call: TRBV20-1
clone_size: few
cdr3_length: 15
d_call: NA
j_call: TRBJ1-6

cdr3_nt: TGCGCCAGCAGCCCTTCGGGGGAAAGCACAGATACGCAGTATTTT
cdr3_aa: CASSPSGESTDTQYF
v_call: TRBV4-3
clone_size: NA
cdr3_length: 15
d_call: NA
j_call: TRBJ2-3

cdr3_nt: TGTGCCAGCAACCAGGGGGCGGGGAGGAACACTGAAGCTTTCTTT
cdr3_aa: CASNQGAGRNTEAFF
v_call: TRBV4-2
clone_size: NA
cdr3_length: 15
d_call: TRBD1
j_call: TRBJ1-1

cdr3_nt: TGTGTCAGCAGCCCACAGACTGGACTAGCGGCCTACAAAGAGACCCAGTACTTC
cdr3_aa: CVSSPQTGLAAYKETQYF
v_call: TRBV7-2
clone_size: once
cdr3_length: 18
d_call: TRBD2
j_call: TRBJ2-5

cdr3_nt: TGTGCCAGCAGCTCGTCCCTTTACGAACCCACAGATACGCAGTATTTT
cdr3_aa: CASSSSLYEPTDTQYF
v_call: TRBV7-9
clone_size: NA
cdr3_length: 16
d_call: NA
j_call: TRBJ2-3

cdr3_nt: TGTGCCTGGAGTGTACTAAGGTCTTCGGGGTCACCCCTCCACTTT
cdr3_aa: CAWSVLRSSGSPLHF
v_call: TRBV30
clone_size: NA
cdr3_length: 15
d_call: NA
j_call: TRBJ1-6

cdr3_nt: TGTGCCAGCACTTCGTGGGACTATGGCTACACCTTC
cdr3_aa: CASTSWDYGYTF
v_call: TRBV25-1
clone_size: few
cdr3_length: 12
d_call: NA
j_call: TRBJ1-2

cdr3_nt: TGTGCCTCTCAACTGGGACAGGGACCCAGGAGCAATCAGCCCCAGCATTTT
cdr3_aa: CASQLGQGPRSNQPQHF
v_call: TRBV10-3
clone_size: NA
cdr3_length: 17
d_call: TRBD1
j_call: TRBJ1-5

cdr3_nt: TGCAGTGCTAGTTTGTCAGGGCTTGACTACACCTTC
cdr3_aa: CSASLSGLDYTF
v_call: TRBV20-1
clone_size: NA
cdr3_length: 12
d_call: NA
j_call: TRBJ1-2

cdr3_nt: TGTGCCAGCAGCCGCCGGGACAGAGGGGATGGCTACACCTTC
cdr3_aa: CASSRRDRGDGYTF
v_call: TRBV4-2
clone_size: few
cdr3_length: 14
d_call: TRBD1
j_call: TRBJ1-2

cdr3_nt: TGTGCCACCGGCAGGGAAGGGACTGGGGCCAACGTCCCGACTTTC
cdr3_aa: CATGREGTGANVPTF
v_call: TRBV15
clone_size: NA
cdr3_length: 15
d_call: NA
j_call: TRBJ2-6

cdr3_nt: TGTGCCAGCAGCCATTCCGGGACAGCGGGCACTGAAGCTTTCTTT
cdr3_aa: CASSHSGTAGTEAFF
v_call: TRBV12-3/TRBV12-4
clone_size: once
cdr3_length: 15
d_call: TRBD1
j_call: TRBJ1-1

cdr3_nt: TGTGCCAGCAGTTACTCGGCCAGGGGGAAGGGTGAGCAGTTCTTC
cdr3_aa: CASSYSARGKGEQFF
v_call: TRBV6-5
clone_size: NA
cdr3_length: 15
d_call: TRBD1
j_call: TRBJ2-1

cdr3_nt: TGTGCCAGCAGTTCAGACAGTTACCCCTACGAGCAGTACTTC
cdr3_aa: CASSSDSYPYEQYF
v_call: TRBV6-5
clone_size: few
cdr3_length: 14
d_call: NA
j_call: TRBJ2-7

cdr3_nt: TGTGCCAGCAGCCGGACAAAAGATCAGCCCCAGCATTTT
cdr3_aa: CASSRTKDQPQHF
v_call: TRBV3-1
clone_size: NA
cdr3_length: 13
d_call: NA
j_call: TRBJ1-5

cdr3_nt: TGTGCCAGCAGCTTAACGGGATTATCCACAGGGAACTACACCTTC
cdr3_aa: CASSLTGLSTGNYTF
v_call: TRBV7-3
clone_size: NA
cdr3_length: 15
d_call: NA
j_call: TRBJ1-2

cdr3_nt: TGTGCCAGCAGTTTGGCAGCCCCAGATACGCAGTATTTT
cdr3_aa: CASSLAAPDTQYF
v_call: TRBV12-3/TRBV12-4
clone_size: many
cdr3_length: 13
d_call: NA
j_call: TRBJ2-3

cdr3_nt: TGTGCCAGCAGCTTAGCCACAACAGTCTACAACACAGATGCGCAGTATTTT
cdr3_aa: CASSLATTVYNTDAQYF
v_call: TRBV7-2
clone_size: NA
cdr3_length: 17
d_call: NA
j_call: TRBJ2-3

cdr3_nt: TGTGCCAGCAGCTTAGGCCTACAGCGCTACGAGCAGTACTTC
cdr3_aa: CASSLGLQRYEQYF
v_call: TRBV13
clone_size: NA
cdr3_length: 14
d_call: NA
j_call: TRBJ2-7

cdr3_nt: TGCAGTGCTAACCGACGGAAAGATTGGAACACTGAAGCTTTCTTT
cdr3_aa: CSANRRKDWNTEAFF
v_call: TRBV20-1
clone_size: NA
cdr3_length: 15
d_call: NA
j_call: TRBJ1-1

cdr3_nt: TGTGCCAGCAGTTACTCGAGAGGGGGAAACACCATATATTTT
cdr3_aa: CASSYSRGGNTIYF
v_call: TRBV6-6
clone_size: NA
cdr3_length: 14
d_call: NA
j_call: TRBJ1-3

cdr3_nt: TGTGCCAGCAGTGCCCGGGACGTATCCGGAGGGACTAATGAAAAACTGTTTTTT
cdr3_aa: CASSARDVSGGTNEKLFF
v_call: TRBV6-1
clone_size: once
cdr3_length: 18
d_call: NA
j_call: TRBJ1-4

cdr3_nt: TGTGCCAGCTCACCACGGTTTGAGGGGGCGGTGTACGAGCAGTACTTC
cdr3_aa: CASSPRFEGAVYEQYF
v_call: TRBV18
clone_size: few
cdr3_length: 16
d_call: TRBD1
j_call: TRBJ2-7

cdr3_nt: TGCAGCGTTCAGGCACCCTCGGGACAGGGCATACACGAGCAGTACTTC
cdr3_aa: CSVQAPSGQGIHEQYF
v_call: TRBV29-1
clone_size: NA
cdr3_length: 16
d_call: TRBD1
j_call: TRBJ2-7

cdr3_nt: TGCAGGATAACGGGGGGGTTTGGCACAGATACGCAGTATTTT
cdr3_aa: CRITGGFGTDTQYF
v_call: TRBV20-1
clone_size: many
cdr3_length: 14
d_call: TRBD2
j_call: TRBJ2-3

cdr3_nt: TGTGCCACCAGCAGAAAAAAAAGGGCTAGCGGGGGGGTTTCGTGGAATGAGCAGTTCTTC
cdr3_aa: CATSRKKRASGGVSWNEQFF
v_call: TRBV15
clone_size: few
cdr3_length: 20
d_call: TRBD2
j_call: TRBJ2-1

cdr3_nt: TGCACCCCGGCGGGCTACACCTTC
cdr3_aa: CTPAGYTF
v_call: TRBV20-1
clone_size: few
cdr3_length: 8
d_call: NA
j_call: TRBJ1-2

cdr3_nt: TGTGCCAGCAGCCAAGGCTCTGGACAGGGTCGGAATTCACCCCTCCACTTT
cdr3_aa: CASSQGSGQGRNSPLHF
v_call: TRBV3-1
clone_size: NA
cdr3_length: 17
d_call: TRBD1
j_call: TRBJ1-6

cdr3_nt: TGCGCCAGCAGCCGAGAGACAGGGGGACTGTATGAAGCTTTCTTT
cdr3_aa: CASSRETGGLYEAFF
v_call: TRBV4-3
clone_size: NA
cdr3_length: 15
d_call: TRBD1
j_call: TRBJ1-1

cdr3_nt: TGTGCCAGCAGCCAAGATGAGGGCGTCTATGGCTACACCTTC
cdr3_aa: CASSQDEGVYGYTF
v_call: TRBV4-2
clone_size: many
cdr3_length: 14
d_call: NA
j_call: TRBJ1-2

cdr3_nt: TGTGCCAGCAGTTATGGCGGGGGGCCCTCCTACAATGAGCAGTACTTC
cdr3_aa: CASSYGGGPSYNEQYF
v_call: TRBV6-5
clone_size: once
cdr3_length: 16
d_call: TRBD2
j_call: TRBJ2-5

cdr3_nt: TGTGCCTGGAGTGTACCCCTGAGAGGGTCCCAAGAGACCCAGTACTTC
cdr3_aa: CAWSVPLRGSQETQYF
v_call: TRBV30
clone_size: NA
cdr3_length: 16
d_call: NA
j_call: TRBJ2-5

cdr3_nt: TGTGCCGGCAGCTTAGAAAGGGCAACTAATGAAAAACGGTTTTTT
cdr3_aa: CAGSLERATNEKRFF
v_call: TRBV7-9
clone_size: once
cdr3_length: 15
d_call: NA
j_call: TRBJ1-4

cdr3_nt: TGTGCCAGCAGCAGCGGCGGTGGCCCGGTGAACACTGAAGCTTTCTTT
cdr3_aa: CASSSGGGPVNTEAFF
v_call: TRBV6-6
clone_size: few
cdr3_length: 16
d_call: NA
j_call: TRBJ1-1

cdr3_nt: TGCGCCAGCAGCCAAGGCTTAGTAAGGGGGGCCAATGAGCAGTTCTTC
cdr3_aa: CASSQGLVRGANEQFF
v_call: TRBV4-1
clone_size: few
cdr3_length: 16
d_call: NA
j_call: TRBJ2-1

cdr3_nt: TGTGCCAGCACAAACGATCCTTGGGGTGCCTCCTACGAGCAGTACTTC
cdr3_aa: CASTNDPWGASYEQYF
v_call: TRBV6-2/TRBV6-3
clone_size: few
cdr3_length: 16
d_call: NA
j_call: TRBJ2-7

cdr3_nt: TGTGCCAGCAGCTTAGACCACGGGAACTATAGCTACACCTTC
cdr3_aa: CASSLDHGNYSYTF
v_call: TRBV7-8
clone_size: NA
cdr3_length: 14
d_call: NA
j_call: TRBJ1-2

cdr3_nt: TGCGCCAGCAGCCAAGAAACCGTCCGGGACGAGCAGTACTTC
cdr3_aa: CASSQETVRDEQYF
v_call: TRBV4-1
clone_size: NA
cdr3_length: 14
d_call: NA
j_call: TRBJ2-7

cdr3_nt: TGTGCCAGCAGCCCTGGACCTAATTCAGATACGCAGTATTTT
cdr3_aa: CASSPGPNSDTQYF
v_call: TRBV11-3
clone_size: NA
cdr3_length: 14
d_call: NA
j_call: TRBJ2-3

cdr3_nt: TGCGCCAGCGAAAGGACAGGGGACACAGATACGCAGTATTTT
cdr3_aa: CASERTGDTDTQYF
v_call: TRBV5-1
clone_size: NA
cdr3_length: 14
d_call: TRBD1
j_call: TRBJ2-3

cdr3_nt: TGCAGCGTTGAAGATTCGACCTATGGCTACACCTTC
cdr3_aa: CSVEDSTYGYTF
v_call: TRBV29-1
clone_size: NA
cdr3_length: 12
d_call: NA
j_call: TRBJ1-2

cdr3_nt: TGTGCCAGCAGTTTACGCAGCTCTACTCGCTATGGCTACACCTTC
cdr3_aa: CASSLRSSTRYGYTF
v_call: TRBV12-3/TRBV12-4
clone_size: few
cdr3_length: 15
d_call: NA
j_call: TRBJ1-2

cdr3_nt: TGCGCCAGCAGCCAATCTTCAGGGGTCCTCGACTACAATGAGCAGTTCTTC
cdr3_aa: CASSQSSGVLDYNEQFF
v_call: TRBV4-1
clone_size: NA
cdr3_length: 17
d_call: NA
j_call: TRBJ2-1

cdr3_nt: TGTGCCACCAGCTCCCAACAGGGCTACGAGCAGTACTTC
cdr3_aa: CATSSQQGYEQYF
v_call: TRBV15
clone_size: NA
cdr3_length: 13
d_call: NA
j_call: TRBJ2-7

cdr3_nt: TGTGCCAGCAGAGGAGGTTACGCATCACCCCTCCACTTT
cdr3_aa: CASRGGYASPLHF
v_call: TRBV3-1
clone_size: few
cdr3_length: 13
d_call: NA
j_call: TRBJ1-6

cdr3_nt: TGTGCCAGCAGTATGGGACTTCTCGCATACGAGCAGTACTTC
cdr3_aa: CASSMGLLAYEQYF
v_call: TRBV6-2/TRBV6-3
clone_size: once
cdr3_length: 14
d_call: NA
j_call: TRBJ2-7

cdr3_nt: TGTGCCAGCAGTTACTCGGGCGAGCAGTACTTC
cdr3_aa: CASSYSGEQYF
v_call: TRBV6-2/TRBV6-3
clone_size: many
cdr3_length: 11
d_call: NA
j_call: TRBJ2-7